The 10 T cell receptor beta chains listed next were all sequenced from one sample in a study of T cells of healthy individuals. TCRdb analysed the 5' RACE reads with MiXCR anew, one entry per CDR3 protein. The sample carries approximately 52,000 distinct CDR3 sequences, roughly 14% recorded once. These receptors were collected from a human donor in good health.

This clonotype was recorded many times. The gene calls are TRBV20-1 and TRBJ1-1; no reliable D call. The CDR3 consists of 11 residues. V was clipped by 3 bases and J by 7 bases, with 9 bases between them. Germline V lookup: CDR1 DFQATT, CDR2 SNEGSKA (reference sequence). DNA for the CDR3: TGCAGTGCTAGCAAGCGTGATGAAGCTTTCTTT. This translates into CSASKRDEAFF.

This clonotype came up a few times. The chain carries TRBV24-1 and TRBJ2-6; D is perhaps TRBD2 (5 bases). Germline-derived CDR1 and CDR2 are KGHDR and SFDVKD. V lost 7 bases, J lost 1 base, and 31 bases lay in between. The CDR3 covers 22 residues. The CDR3 loop reads CATSPFWRTSYPHQSGANVLTF. The DNA of the CDR3 is TGTGCCACCAGCCCATTCTGGAGGACTTCCTACCCCCACCAATCTGGGGCCAACGTCCTGACTTTC.

This sequence joins TRBV6-1 and TRBJ1-3; D gene unclear. Germline V CDR1 and CDR2: MNHNS, SASEGT. This CDR3 comprises 14 residues. The V gene lost 5 bases and the J gene lost 0 bases, with 8 bases spanning the gap. This chain's CDR3 is CASSQYSSGNTIYF. CDR3 bases: TGTGCCAGCAGTCAATACAGCTCTGGAAACACCATATATTTT.

This clonotype has only a few counts. The V gene is TRBV7-2, the J gene TRBJ2-3, with D possibly TRBD1 on 6 matching bases. Germline CDR1 and CDR2: SGHTA and FQGNSA. Trimming took off 3 bases at V and 1 base at J, with 11 bases between the two ends. This CDR3 is 15 amino acids long. CDR3 loop: CASSFSGARTDTQYF. CDR3 DNA: TGTGCCAGCAGCTTTTCAGGGGCCCGCACAGATACGCAGTATTTT.

Many counts were recorded for this clonotype. This chain uses TRBV2 with TRBJ2-1; a possible D gene is TRBD1 (6 bases). V was shortened by 6 bases and J by 7 bases, with 10 bases between the two germline ends. Per germline, CDR1 SNHLY and CDR2 FYNNEI. This CDR3 is built from 12 residues. This chain's CDR3 is CASSTQGNEQFF. CDR3 nucleotides: TGTGCCAGCAGCACACAGGGAAATGAGCAGTTCTTC.

This clonotype was picked up a small number of times. V and J are TRBV29-1 and TRBJ2-5; D not resolved. The CDR3 length is 12 residues. Germline V gene sequence: CDR1 SQVTM, CDR2 ANQGSEA. V was trimmed by 8 bases and J by 5 bases, leaving 15 bases between them. The CDR3 DNA is TGCAGCCTCGGGCCCACGTGGGAGACCCAGTACTTC. Protein product: CSLGPTWETQYF. Full variable domain (outside the CDR3, taken from reference TRBV29-1 and TRBJ2-5): SAVISQKPSRDICQRGTSLTIQCQVDSQVTMMFWYRQQPGQSLTLIATANQGSEATYESGFVIDKFPISRPNLTFSTLTVSNMSPEDSSIYLCSLGPTWETQYFGPGTRLLVL.

This clonotype has at least ten counts. This chain joins TRBV15 and TRBJ1-3; 8 nucleotides agree with TRBD1. Germline assignment: CDR1 LNHNV and CDR2 YYDKDF (reference sequence). The CDR3 spans 15 residues. The trim removed 0 bases at V and 2 bases at J, leaving 0 bases unmatched. The CDR3 coding sequence is TGTGCCACCAGCAGAGAGGACAGGGCTGGAAACACCATATATTTT. Its translation: CATSREDRAGNTIYF.

This clonotype occurred many times. The chain has TRBV29-1 and TRBJ2-1; a possible D gene is TRBD2 (7 bases). The germline CDR1 and CDR2 sequences are SQVTM and ANQGSEA. The CDR3 contains 13 residues. V lost 4 bases and J lost 9, with 16 bases in between. CDR3 sequence reads: CSVAGGGHTEQFF. CDR3 DNA: TGCAGCGTTGCTGGGGGGGGGCATACTGAGCAGTTCTTC.

The chain carries TRBV4-1 and TRBJ1-2; unclear D gene. The germline CDR1 and CDR2 sequences are MGHRA and YSYEKL. CDR3 length equals 15 residues. V lost 0 bases and J 4 bases, leaving 12 bases between the germline ends. The chain's CDR3 is CASSQDFGSTYGYTF. CDR3 coding DNA: TGCGCCAGCAGCCAAGATTTTGGCAGTACCTATGGCTACACCTTC.

This clonotype showed up many times. V and J are TRBV6-6 and TRBJ2-7, with no clear D. The CDR3 is 13 amino acids. Germline CDR1 is MNHNY and CDR2 is SVGAGI (reference sequence). Deletions cut 6 bases from V and 2 bases from J, with 11 bases between. CDR3 sequence: CASRRLGTYEQYF. The CDR3 DNA reads TGTGCCAGCAGGCGCCTAGGGACCTACGAGCAGTACTTC.